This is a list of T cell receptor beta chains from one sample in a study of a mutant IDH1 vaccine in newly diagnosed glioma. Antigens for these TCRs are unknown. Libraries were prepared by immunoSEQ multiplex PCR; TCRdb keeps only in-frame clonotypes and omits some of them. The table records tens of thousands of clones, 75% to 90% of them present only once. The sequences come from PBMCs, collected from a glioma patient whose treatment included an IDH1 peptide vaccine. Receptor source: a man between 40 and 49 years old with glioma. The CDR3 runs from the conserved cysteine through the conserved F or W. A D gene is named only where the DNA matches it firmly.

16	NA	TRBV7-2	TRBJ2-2	TGTGCCAGCAGCTTAATGGGTTCACAGAGCACCGGGGAGCTGTTTTTT	CASSLMGSQSTGELFF
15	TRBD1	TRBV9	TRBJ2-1	TGTGCCAGCAGCGTAGTGACAGGGGTTGGCGATGAGCAGTTCTTC	CASSVVTGVGDEQFF
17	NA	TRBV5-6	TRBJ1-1	TGTGCCAGCAGCTTGGGGAAGGGTATCAGACCGAACACTGAAGCTTTCTTT	CASSLGKGIRPNTEAFF
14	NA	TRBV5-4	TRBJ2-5	TGTGCCAGCAGCTTGGGACCTTTCCAAGAGACCCAGTACTTC	CASSLGPFQETQYF
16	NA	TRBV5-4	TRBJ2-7	TGTGCCAGCAGCTTACCCGGGACCCTACCGGCCTACGAGCAGTACTTC	CASSLPGTLPAYEQYF
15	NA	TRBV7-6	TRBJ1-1	TGTGCCAGCAGCTTAATGGGAGGGGGTGACACTGAAGCTTTCTTT	CASSLMGGGDTEAFF
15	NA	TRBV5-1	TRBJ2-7	TGCGCCAGCAGCTTGACACGGAGTACCACCTACGAGCAGTACTTC	CASSLTRSTTYEQYF
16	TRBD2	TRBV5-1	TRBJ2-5	TGCGCCAGCAGCTTGGCCGGGCTAGCGGGACAAGAGACCCAGTACTTC	CASSLAGLAGQETQYF
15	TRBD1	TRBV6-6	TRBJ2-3	TGTGCCAGCAGTTCCCACAGGGGGTCCACAGATACGCAGTATTTT	CASSSHRGSTDTQYF
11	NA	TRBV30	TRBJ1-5	TGTGCCTGGGGGGACGGGCAGCCCCAGCATTTT	CAWGDGQPQHF
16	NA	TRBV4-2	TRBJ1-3	TGTGCCAGCAGCCAGGACCTCGTGACGTCTGGAAACACCATATATTTT	CASSQDLVTSGNTIYF